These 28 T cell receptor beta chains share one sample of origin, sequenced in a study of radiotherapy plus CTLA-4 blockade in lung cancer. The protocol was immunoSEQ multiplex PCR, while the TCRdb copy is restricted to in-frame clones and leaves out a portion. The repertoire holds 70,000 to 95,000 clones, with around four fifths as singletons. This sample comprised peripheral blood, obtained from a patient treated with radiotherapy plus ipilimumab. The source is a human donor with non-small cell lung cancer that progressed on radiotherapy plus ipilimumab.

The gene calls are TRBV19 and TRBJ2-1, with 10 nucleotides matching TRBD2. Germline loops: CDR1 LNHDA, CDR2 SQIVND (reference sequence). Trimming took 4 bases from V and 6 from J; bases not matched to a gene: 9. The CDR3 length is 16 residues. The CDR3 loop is CASSTLAGGQFNEQFF. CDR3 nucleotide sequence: TGTGCCAGTAGTACATTAGCGGGGGGACAATTCAATGAGCAGTTCTTC.

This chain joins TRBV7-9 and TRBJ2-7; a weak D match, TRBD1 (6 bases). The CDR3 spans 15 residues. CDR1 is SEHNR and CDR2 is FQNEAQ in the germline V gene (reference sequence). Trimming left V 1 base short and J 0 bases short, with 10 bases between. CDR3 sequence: CASSLDMGASYEQYF. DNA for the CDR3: TGTGCCAGCAGCTTAGATATGGGGGCCTCCTACGAGCAGTACTTC. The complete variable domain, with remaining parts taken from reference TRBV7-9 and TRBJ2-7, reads DTGVSQNPRHKITKRGQNVTFRCDPISEHNRLYWYRQTLGQGPEFLTYFQNEAQLEKSRLLSDRFSAERPKGSFSTLEIQRTEQGDSAMYLCASSLDMGASYEQYFGPGTRLTVT.

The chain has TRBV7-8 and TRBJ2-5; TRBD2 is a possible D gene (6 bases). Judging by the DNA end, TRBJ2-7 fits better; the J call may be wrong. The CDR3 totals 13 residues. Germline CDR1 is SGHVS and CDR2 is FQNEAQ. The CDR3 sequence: CASSLGGGDEQYF. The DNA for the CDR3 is TGTGCCAGCAGCTTAGGCGGCGGGGACGAGCAGTACTTC.

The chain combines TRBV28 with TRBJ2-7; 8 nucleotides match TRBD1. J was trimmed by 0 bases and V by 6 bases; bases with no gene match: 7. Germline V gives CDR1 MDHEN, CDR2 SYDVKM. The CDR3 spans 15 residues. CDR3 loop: CASRGTGGSSYEQYF. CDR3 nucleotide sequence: TGTGCCAGCAGGGGTACAGGGGGGAGCTCCTACGAGCAGTACTTC.

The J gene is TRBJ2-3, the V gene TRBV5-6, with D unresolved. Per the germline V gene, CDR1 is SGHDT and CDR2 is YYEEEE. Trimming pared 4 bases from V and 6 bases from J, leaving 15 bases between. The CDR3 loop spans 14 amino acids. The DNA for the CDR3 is TGTGCCAGCAGCGCGGTAGCCGGGCGCGATACGCAGTATTTT. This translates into CASSAVAGRDTQYF.

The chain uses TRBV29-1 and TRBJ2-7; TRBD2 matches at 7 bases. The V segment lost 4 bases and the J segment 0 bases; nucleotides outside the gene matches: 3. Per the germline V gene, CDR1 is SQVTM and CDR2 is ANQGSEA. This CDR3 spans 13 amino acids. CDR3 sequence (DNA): TGCAGCGTTGTGGGGGGGAACTCCTACGAGCAGTACTTC. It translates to CSVVGGNSYEQYF.

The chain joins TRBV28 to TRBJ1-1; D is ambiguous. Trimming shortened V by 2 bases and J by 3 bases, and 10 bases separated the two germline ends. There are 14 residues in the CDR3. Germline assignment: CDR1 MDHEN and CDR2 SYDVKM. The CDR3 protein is CASSLLPRDTEAFF. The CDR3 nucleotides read TGTGCCAGCAGTTTACTTCCCCGGGACACTGAAGCTTTCTTT. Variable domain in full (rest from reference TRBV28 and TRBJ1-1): DVKVTQSSRYLVKRTGEKVFLECVQDMDHENMFWYRQDPGLGLRLIYFSYDVKMKEKGDIPEGYSVSREKKERFSLILESASTNQTSMYLCASSLLPRDTEAFFGQGTRLTVV.

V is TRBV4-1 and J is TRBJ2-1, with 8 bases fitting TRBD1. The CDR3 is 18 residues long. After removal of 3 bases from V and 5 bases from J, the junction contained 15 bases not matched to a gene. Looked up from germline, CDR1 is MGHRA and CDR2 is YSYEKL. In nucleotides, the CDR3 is TGCGCCAGCAGCCACCGTTGGACAGGGAGTCGCCTCGACAATGAGCAGTTCTTC. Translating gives CASSHRWTGSRLDNEQFF.

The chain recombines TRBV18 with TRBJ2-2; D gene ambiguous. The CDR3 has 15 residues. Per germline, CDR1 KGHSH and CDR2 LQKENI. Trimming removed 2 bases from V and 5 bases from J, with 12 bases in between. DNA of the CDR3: TGTGCCAGCTCACCATCAGCTGGGGTAACCGGGGAGCTGTTTTTT. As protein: CASSPSAGVTGELFF.

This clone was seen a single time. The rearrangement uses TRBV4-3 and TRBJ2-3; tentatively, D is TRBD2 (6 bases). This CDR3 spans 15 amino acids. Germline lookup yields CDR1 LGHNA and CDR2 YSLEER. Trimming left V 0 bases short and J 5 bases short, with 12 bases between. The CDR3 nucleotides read TGCGCCAGCAGCCAAGATGTGCGGGGTCGAGATACGCAGTATTTT. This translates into CASSQDVRGRDTQYF.

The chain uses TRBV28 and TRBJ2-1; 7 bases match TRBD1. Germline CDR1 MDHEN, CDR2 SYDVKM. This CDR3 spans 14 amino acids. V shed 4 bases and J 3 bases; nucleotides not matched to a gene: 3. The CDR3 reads CASSWDRGYNEQFF. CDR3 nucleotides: TGTGCCAGCAGTTGGGACAGAGGCTACAATGAGCAGTTCTTC.

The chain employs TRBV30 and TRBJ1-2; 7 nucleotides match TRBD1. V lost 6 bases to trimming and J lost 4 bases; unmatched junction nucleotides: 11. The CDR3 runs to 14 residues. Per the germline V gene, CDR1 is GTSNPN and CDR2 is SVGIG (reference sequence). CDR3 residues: CACRVGGPGYGYTF. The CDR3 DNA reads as TGTGCCTGCAGAGTAGGGGGCCCGGGCTATGGCTACACCTTC. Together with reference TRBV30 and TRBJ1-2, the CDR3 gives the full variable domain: SQTIHQWPATLVQPVGSPLSLECTVEGTSNPNLYWYRQAAGRGLQLLFYSVGIGQISSEVPQNLSASRPQDRQFILSSKKLLLSDSGFYLCACRVGGPGYGYTFGSGTRLTVV.

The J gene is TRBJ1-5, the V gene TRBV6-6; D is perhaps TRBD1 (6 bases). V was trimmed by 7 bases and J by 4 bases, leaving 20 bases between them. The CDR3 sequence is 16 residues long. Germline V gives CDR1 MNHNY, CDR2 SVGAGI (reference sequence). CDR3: CASTLQKGVSNQPQHF. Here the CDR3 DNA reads TGTGCCAGCACTTTACAGAAGGGGGTTAGTAATCAGCCCCAGCATTTT.

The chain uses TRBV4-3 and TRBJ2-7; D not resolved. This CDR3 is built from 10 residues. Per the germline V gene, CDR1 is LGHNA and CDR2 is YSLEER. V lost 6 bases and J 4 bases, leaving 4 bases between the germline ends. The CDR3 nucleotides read TGCGCCAGCAGGGCGTACGAGCAGTACTTC. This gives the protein CASRAYEQYF.

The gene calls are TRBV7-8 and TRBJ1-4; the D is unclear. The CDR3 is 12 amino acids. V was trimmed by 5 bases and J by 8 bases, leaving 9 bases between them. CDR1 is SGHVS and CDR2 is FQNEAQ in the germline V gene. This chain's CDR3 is CASSRSGEKLFF. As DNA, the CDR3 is TGTGCCAGCAGCCGGTCGGGCGAAAAACTGTTTTTT. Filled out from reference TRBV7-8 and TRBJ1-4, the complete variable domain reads GAGVSQSPRYKVAKRGQDVALRCDPISGHVSLFWYQQALGQGPEFLTYFQNEAQLDKSGLPSDRFFAERPEGSVSTLKIQRTQQEDSAVYLCASSRSGEKLFFGSGTQLSVL.

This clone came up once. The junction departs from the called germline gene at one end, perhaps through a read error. The CDR3 nucleotides read TGTGCCAGCAACTTACTGGGTCAGCCCTACGAGCAGTACTTC. Translation: CASNLLGQPYEQYF. The chain combines TRBV7-2 with TRBJ2-7; D not certain. The germline CDR1 and CDR2 sequences are SGHTA and FQGNSA. The length of the CDR3 is 14 residues.

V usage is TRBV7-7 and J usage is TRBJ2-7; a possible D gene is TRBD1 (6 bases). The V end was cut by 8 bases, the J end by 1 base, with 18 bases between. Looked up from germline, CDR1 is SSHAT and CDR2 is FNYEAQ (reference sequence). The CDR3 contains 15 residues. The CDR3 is CASSPFIGQSYEQYF. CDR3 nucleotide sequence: TGTGCCAGCTCGCCCTTCATAGGACAGTCCTACGAGCAGTACTTC.

CDR3 in amino acids: CASSLERGSGETQYF. The CDR3 nucleotides are TGCGCCAGCAGCTTGGAACGGGGATCTGGAGAGACCCAGTACTTC. The chain is built from TRBV5-1 and TRBJ2-5; tentatively, D is TRBD2 (5 bases). Per the germline V gene, CDR1 is SGHRS and CDR2 is YFSETQ. Trimming stripped 0 bases from V and 4 bases from J, with 13 bases between. The CDR3 length is 15 residues.

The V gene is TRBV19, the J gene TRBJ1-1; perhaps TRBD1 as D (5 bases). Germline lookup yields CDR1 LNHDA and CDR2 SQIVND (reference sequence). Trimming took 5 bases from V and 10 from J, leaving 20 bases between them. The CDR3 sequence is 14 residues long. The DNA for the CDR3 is TGTGCCAGTAGTCGACAGTCCACCTCGAGGGGAGCTTTCTTT. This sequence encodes CASSRQSTSRGAFF. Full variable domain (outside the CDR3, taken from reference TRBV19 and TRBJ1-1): DGGITQSPKYLFRKEGQNVTLSCEQNLNHDAMYWYRQDPGQGLRLIYYSQIVNDFQKGDIAEGYSVSREKKESFPLTVTSAQKNPTAFYLCASSRQSTSRGAFFGQGTRLTVV.

CDR3 sequence: CASSPGDSSGNTIYF. DNA of the CDR3: TGTGCCAGTAGTCCAGGAGACTCCTCTGGAAACACCATATATTTT. The rearrangement joins TRBV19 to TRBJ1-3; D is undetermined. The V end was cut by 5 bases, the J end by 0 bases, with 11 bases between. The CDR3 length is 15 residues. Germline V lookup: CDR1 LNHDA, CDR2 SQIVND (reference sequence).

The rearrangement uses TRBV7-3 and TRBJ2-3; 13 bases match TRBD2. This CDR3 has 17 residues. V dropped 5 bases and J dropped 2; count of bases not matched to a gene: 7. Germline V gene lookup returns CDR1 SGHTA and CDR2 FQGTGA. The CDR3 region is CASSTRTSGGVTDTQYF. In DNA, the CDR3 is TGTGCCAGCAGCACCAGGACTAGCGGGGGAGTCACAGATACGCAGTATTTT.

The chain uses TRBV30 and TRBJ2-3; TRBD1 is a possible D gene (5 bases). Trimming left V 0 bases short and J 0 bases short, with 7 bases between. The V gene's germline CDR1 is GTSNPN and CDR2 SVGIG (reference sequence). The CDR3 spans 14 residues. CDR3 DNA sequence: TGTGCCTGGAGTGTAGGGGCCAGCACAGATACGCAGTATTTT. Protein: CAWSVGASTDTQYF.

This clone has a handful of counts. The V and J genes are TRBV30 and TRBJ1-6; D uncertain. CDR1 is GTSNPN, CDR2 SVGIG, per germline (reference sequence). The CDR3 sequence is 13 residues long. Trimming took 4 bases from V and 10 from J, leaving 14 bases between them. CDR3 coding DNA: TGTGCCTGGATTGGCAGGATGGGGTCACCCCTCCACTTT. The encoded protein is CAWIGRMGSPLHF.

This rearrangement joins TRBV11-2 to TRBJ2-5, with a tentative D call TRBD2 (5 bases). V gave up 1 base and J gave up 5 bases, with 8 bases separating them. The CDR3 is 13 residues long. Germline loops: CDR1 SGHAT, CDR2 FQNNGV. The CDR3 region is CASSLAGWETQYF. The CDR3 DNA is TGTGCCAGCAGCTTAGCGGGGTGGGAGACCCAGTACTTC.

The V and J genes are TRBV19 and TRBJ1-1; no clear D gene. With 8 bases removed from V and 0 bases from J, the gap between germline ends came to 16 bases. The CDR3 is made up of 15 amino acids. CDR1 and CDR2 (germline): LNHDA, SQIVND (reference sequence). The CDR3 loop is CASSLDGILNTEAFF. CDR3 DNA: TGTGCCAGTTCCCTCGATGGGATCTTGAACACTGAAGCTTTCTTT.

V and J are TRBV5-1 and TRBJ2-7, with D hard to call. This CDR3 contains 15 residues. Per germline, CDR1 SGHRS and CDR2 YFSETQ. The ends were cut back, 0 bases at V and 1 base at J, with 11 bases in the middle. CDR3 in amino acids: CASSLAPQQSYEQYF. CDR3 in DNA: TGCGCCAGCAGCTTGGCCCCTCAACAGTCCTACGAGCAGTACTTC.

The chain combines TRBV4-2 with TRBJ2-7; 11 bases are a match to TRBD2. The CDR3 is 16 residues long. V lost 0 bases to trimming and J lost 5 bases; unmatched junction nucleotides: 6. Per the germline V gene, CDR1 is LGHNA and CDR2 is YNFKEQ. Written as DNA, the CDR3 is TGTGCCAGCAGCCAAGATTTAACTAGCGGGGGCAACGAGCAGTACTTC. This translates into CASSQDLTSGGNEQYF.

The CDR3 DNA follows: TGTGCCAGCAGCTTTGGAGGGGGGGCTATTTCAGATACGCAGTATTTT. Encoded protein: CASSFGGGAISDTQYF. The genes are TRBV7-2 and TRBJ2-3, with D possibly matching TRBD2 (7 bases). The CDR3 spans 16 residues. Germline loops: CDR1 SGHTA, CDR2 FQGNSA. V was pared by 3 bases and J by 4 bases, with 17 bases between.